These 3 T cell receptor beta chains share one sample of origin, sequenced in a study of blood T cell repertoires in COVID-19. TCRdb's copy holds only in-frame clones and misses some; the assay was immunoSEQ multiplex PCR. The table lists some 200,000 clones, about 91% of them singletons. Source material: peripheral blood. These receptors originate from a man in his thirties or forties with acute or convalescent COVID-19.

The chain is built from TRBV5-8 and TRBJ2-1; D is perhaps TRBD1 (6 bases). V was cut by 6 bases and J by 7 bases, with 17 bases left in between. The CDR3 length is 14 residues. CDR1 and CDR2 (germline): SGHTS, YDEGEE. In nucleotides, the CDR3 is TGTGCCAGCAAACGGGCAGGGGCATGGAATGAGCAGTTCTTC. Its translation is CASKRAGAWNEQFF. The whole variable domain, filled in from reference TRBV5-8 and TRBJ2-1, reads EAGVTQSPTHLIKTRGQQATLRCSPISGHTSVYWYQQALGLGLQFLLWYDEGEERNRGNFPPRFSGRQFPNYSSELNVNALELEDSALYLCASKRAGAWNEQFFGPGTRLTVL.

The chain employs TRBV11-2 and TRBJ2-7; D call uncertain. The CDR3 is 13 amino acids. Trimming shortened V by 1 base and J by 0 bases, and 4 bases separated the two germline ends. Germline loops: CDR1 SGHAT, CDR2 FQNNGV. CDR3 in DNA: TGTGCCAGCAGCTTAGGGGCCTCCTACGAGCAGTACTTC. This translates into CASSLGASYEQYF. Combining the CDR3 with reference TRBV11-2 and TRBJ2-7 gives the whole variable domain EAGVAQSPRYKIIEKRQSVAFWCNPISGHATLYWYQQILGQGPKLLIQFQNNGVVDDSQLPKDRFSAERLKGVDSTLKIQPAKLEDSAVYLCASSLGASYEQYFGPGTRLTVT.

V and J are TRBV30 and TRBJ1-6, with D unresolved. The CDR3 consists of 14 residues. V was shortened by 3 bases and J by 10 bases, with 16 bases between the two germline ends. CDR1 GTSNPN and CDR2 SVGIG come from the germline V gene (reference sequence). Here the CDR3 reads CAWRRWEGPSPLHF. CDR3 nucleotide sequence: TGTGCCTGGAGGAGATGGGAGGGTCCCTCACCCCTCCACTTT.